The 18 T cell receptor beta chains reported below all come from one sample, sequenced in a study of blood T cell repertoires in COVID-19. TCRdb keeps only in-frame clones here, not all; method: immunoSEQ multiplex PCR. This sample has roughly 300,000 clones; approximately 84% occur once, and the top ten carry over 3.5%. The sequencing sample was made of PBMCs or T cells enriched from blood (not recorded which). The receptors stem from a man aged 25-45 years who had recovered from COVID-19.

This clone has a single count. The rearrangement uses TRBV9 and TRBJ1-1; possibly TRBD1 for D (6 bases). Germline CDR1 reads SGDLS; CDR2 reads YYNGEE. CDR3 size: 16 residues. Trimming stripped 4 bases from V and 4 bases from J, with 20 bases between. CDR3 region: CASSSIPRGEGTEAFF. CDR3 DNA: TGTGCCAGCAGCTCCATTCCGAGGGGGGAGGGCACTGAAGCTTTCTTT.

The chain recombines TRBV15 with TRBJ1-6; no definite D call. CDR3 length equals 14 residues. The V gene lost 3 bases and the J gene lost 6 bases, with 9 bases spanning the gap. Germline assignment: CDR1 LNHNV and CDR2 YYDKDF (reference sequence). The CDR3 DNA sequence: TGTGCCACCAGCAGGCGGAGAGGTAATTCACCCCTCCACTTT. Its protein product is CATSRRRGNSPLHF. The variable domain in full, completed from reference TRBV15 and TRBJ1-6, reads DAMVIQNPRYQVTQFGKPVTLSCSQTLNHNVMYWYQQKSSQAPKLLFHYYDKDFNNEADTPDNFQSRRPNTSFCFLDIRSPGLGDTAMYLCATSRRRGNSPLHFGNGTRLTVT.

The chain has TRBV9 and TRBJ1-2, with TRBD1 matching 8 bases. The V gene's germline CDR1 is SGDLS and CDR2 YYNGEE. The length of the CDR3 is 14 residues. With 4 bases clipped from V and 8 bases from J, the junction kept 10 bases outside the gene matches. CDR3 in amino acids: CASSPDRVRWGYTF. In DNA form, the CDR3 reads TGTGCCAGCAGCCCGGACAGGGTTCGGTGGGGCTACACCTTC.

V is TRBV7-2 and J is TRBJ1-2; 7 bases map to TRBD1. The V gene's germline CDR1 is SGHTA and CDR2 FQGNSA. The CDR3 length is 16 residues. The junction had 16 bases not matched to a gene; V was cut back by 5 bases and J by 7 bases. The CDR3 DNA reads as TGTGCCAGCAGCCGCCCCGGGACATCCTCAGGGGGTGGCTACACCTTC. It is translated as CASSRPGTSSGGGYTF.

The V call is TRBV6-5, the J call TRBJ2-2; weak D call: TRBD1 (5 bases). V was clipped by 8 bases and J by 4 bases, with 11 bases between them. This CDR3 has 13 residues. Germline V gene sequence: CDR1 MNHEY, CDR2 SVGAGI. The CDR3 DNA is TGTGCCAGCCTCAGGGTCCGCACCGGGGAGCTGTTTTTT. Translated, it gives CASLRVRTGELFF.

The genes are TRBV10-2 and TRBJ2-7; 7 positions agree with TRBD2. This CDR3 spans 14 amino acids. Germline assignment: CDR1 WSHSY and CDR2 SAAADI. The V segment lost 6 bases and the J segment 0 bases; nucleotides outside the gene matches: 5. CDR3 nucleotides: TGCGCCAGCAGCGAGGGGAGGGCCTCCTACGAGCAGTACTTC. It encodes CASSEGRASYEQYF.

The chain uses TRBV19 and TRBJ1-2, with unresolved D. Germline V gene lookup returns CDR1 LNHDA and CDR2 SQIVND (reference sequence). The CDR3 loop spans 15 amino acids. The V gene lost 2 bases and the J gene lost 8 bases, with 18 bases spanning the gap. Written as DNA, the CDR3 is TGTGCCAGTAGTATACCCCTGAAAATCAACAGCGGCTACACCTTC. It translates to CASSIPLKINSGYTF. Complete variable domain (other parts from reference TRBV19 and TRBJ1-2): DGGITQSPKYLFRKEGQNVTLSCEQNLNHDAMYWYRQDPGQGLRLIYYSQIVNDFQKGDIAEGYSVSREKKESFPLTVTSAQKNPTAFYLCASSIPLKINSGYTFGSGTRLTVV.

The rearrangement links TRBV28 to TRBJ1-4; maybe TRBD1 (5 bases). The CDR3 is 16 amino acids. The germline gives CDR1 MDHEN, CDR2 SYDVKM. Trimming cost V 5 bases and J 8 bases, with 21 bases left between them. DNA of the CDR3: TGTGCCAGCAGTCCAGGGCAGCTTAGCAGGAAGGAAAAACTGTTTTTT. As protein: CASSPGQLSRKEKLFF.

This chain connects TRBV5-4 to TRBJ2-1, with D perhaps TRBD1 (5 bases). The V and J ends lost 0 bases and 10 bases respectively, with 14 bases between them. Germline V CDR1 and CDR2: SGHNT, YYREEE (reference sequence). This CDR3 has 14 amino acids. The CDR3, as DNA: TGTGCCAGCAGCTTGGACTGGGGCAAGGGCGAGCAGTTCTTC. Translating it yields CASSLDWGKGEQFF.

V gene TRBV7-9 combines with J gene TRBJ1-1; TRBD1 matches 11 bases. Germline trimming cut 5 bases from V and 4 bases from J; bases unmatched to any gene: 9. Germline V lookup: CDR1 SEHNR, CDR2 FQNEAQ (reference sequence). The length of the CDR3 is 16 residues. DNA of the CDR3: TGTGCCAGCAGCCACAAATGGGGGACAGGGGGCACTGAAGCTTTCTTT. Its protein product is CASSHKWGTGGTEAFF.

J is TRBJ1-6 and V is TRBV6-2 or TRBV6-3; D is undetermined. Germline-derived CDR1 and CDR2 are MNHEY and SVGEGT. Trimming took 2 bases from V and 4 from J, leaving 6 bases between them. CDR3 length: 14 amino acids. The CDR3 DNA is TGTGCCAGCAGTTACGAGGTTTATAATTCACCCCTCCACTTT. Residues: CASSYEVYNSPLHF.

The chain couples TRBV9 to TRBJ1-1, with 10 bases lining up with TRBD1. Germline V gives CDR1 SGDLS, CDR2 YYNGEE. V shed 0 bases and J 5 bases; nucleotides not matched to a gene: 1. This CDR3 has 14 amino acids. The CDR3 spells CASSVAGQGTEAFF. The CDR3 nucleotides are TGTGCCAGCAGCGTAGCGGGACAGGGGACTGAAGCTTTCTTT.

The chain's CDR3 is CATRGTSGRAAVGSYNEQFF. The CDR3 DNA sequence: TGTGCCACCCGTGGGACTAGCGGGAGGGCGGCTGTGGGATCCTACAATGAGCAGTTCTTC. The chain combines TRBV24-1 with TRBJ2-1; 16 bases align to TRBD2. Germline CDR1 and CDR2: KGHDR and SFDVKD. CDR3 length: 20 amino acids. The V and J ends lost 9 bases and 1 base, in that order; junction bases with no gene match: 14.

The V and J genes are TRBV13 and TRBJ2-5, with TRBD2 identical over 7 bases. The V segment lost 5 bases and the J segment 4 bases; nucleotides outside the gene matches: 16. In germline, CDR1 is PRHDT, CDR2 FYEKMQ (reference sequence). The CDR3 runs 17 residues. The CDR3 DNA is TGTGCCAGCAGCCGGCCGGAGGGGAGGGCCCTCTCAGAGACCCAGTACTTC. Protein: CASSRPEGRALSETQYF.

Comments on this clone: Germline is not matched at one junction end, which may reflect a read error. The chain links TRBV5-1 to TRBJ2-2; possible D gene TRBD1, 6 bases. Looked up from germline, CDR1 is SGHRS and CDR2 is YFSETQ. CDR3 length: 14 amino acids. The CDR3 reads CASSYTGNPGELFF. In DNA form, the CDR3 reads TGCGCCAGCAGCTACACAGGGAACCCCGGGGAGCTGTTTTTT.

The gene calls are TRBV5-8 and TRBJ2-7, with TRBD1 as a possible D gene (6 bases). V was cut by 2 bases and J by 0 bases, with 12 bases left in between. Germline CDR1 SGHTS, CDR2 YDEGEE. This CDR3 spans 15 amino acids. CDR3 nucleotides: TGTGCCAGCAGCTTTAGCAGGGGCCGCTCCTACGAGCAGTACTTC. Translation gives CASSFSRGRSYEQYF.

The chain recombines TRBV4-2 with TRBJ1-4, with D unclear. The CDR3 sequence is 16 residues long. From germline, CDR1 is LGHNA and CDR2 YNFKEQ. The V end lost 0 bases, the J end lost 7 bases, and 15 bases lay between the germline ends. The CDR3 spells CASSQEDGVGSEKLFF. The CDR3 DNA reads as TGTGCCAGCAGCCAAGAAGACGGGGTTGGGTCTGAAAAACTGTTTTTT.

This chain connects TRBV21-1 to TRBJ2-1; the listed D gene, TRBD2, was not tested against the DNA. TRBV21-1 is a documented pseudogene. This CDR3 is built from 17 residues. CDR3 in DNA: TGTGCCAGCAGCATTGATTGGCGGGAGACAAGCTACAATGAGCAGTTCTTC. Amino acids: CASSIDWRETSYNEQFF.